The entry below describes one TCR beta chain. Sequencing was performed with immunoSEQ multiplex PCR; in TCRdb, only in-frame clones are kept and a portion is missing. The table has approximately 58,000 clones, approximately 80% seen once. Between the trimmed V and J ends, which lost 3 bases and 0 bases, there was a span of 6 bases. Germline assignment: CDR1 SGHRS and CDR2 YFSETQ. CDR3 size: 13 residues. The record originates from a study of PD-L1 blockade in urothelial cancer. The overall study: The study started patients on atezolizumab around 2014, giving 1,200 mg intravenously every 3 weeks. Blood gave a median approximately 150,000 T cells.

The chain recombines TRBV5-1 with TRBJ1-1; the D is unclear. The source material was PBMCs, sampled around atezolizumab (anti-PD-L1) treatment. The sequence came from a man between 65 and 85 years old with urothelial cancer. The chain's CDR3 is CASSSNLNTEAFF. The DNA for the CDR3 is TGCGCCAGCAGCTCCAACTTGAACACTGAAGCTTTCTTT.